These 23 T cell receptor beta chains came from one sample sequenced in a study of identical twins. One entry per CDR3 protein, called by TCRdb with MiXCR from the 5' RACE reads. The sample holds 350,000 or so distinct CDR3 sequences; about 12% are singletons and the top ten take more than 6%. These data are also associated with another study on yellow fever vaccine responses in identical twins.

The material sequenced was CD8+ T cells sorted from blood. Source of these receptors: a woman aged 18-30 years in good health.

This clonotype appeared many times. V usage is TRBV5-1 and J usage is TRBJ2-3; TRBD2 matches 13 bases. Germline V gene lookup returns CDR1 SGHRS and CDR2 YFSETQ. The CDR3 extends over 17 amino acids. V gave up 0 bases and J gave up 2 bases; unmatched junction bases: 3. The CDR3 DNA reads TGCGCCAGCAGCTTGGGACTAGCGGGAGGTGACACAGATACGCAGTATTTT. Protein sequence: CASSLGLAGGDTDTQYF.

The chain is built from TRBV3-1 and TRBJ2-6; possibly TRBD1 for D (7 bases). This CDR3 region has 19 residues. Trimming left V 0 bases short and J 0 bases short, with 15 bases between. The V gene's germline CDR1 is LGHDT and CDR2 YNNKEL (reference sequence). In nucleotides, the CDR3 is TGTGCCAGCAGCCAAGATGGCAGGGGGGCAATCTCTGGGGCCAACGTCCTGACTTTC. Translated, it gives CASSQDGRGAISGANVLTF. Variable domain in full (rest from reference TRBV3-1 and TRBJ2-6): DTAVSQTPKYLVTQMGNDKSIKCEQNLGHDTMYWYKQDSKKFLKIMFSYNNKELIINETVPNRFSPKSPDKAHLNLHINSLELGDSAVYFCASSQDGRGAISGANVLTFGAGSRLTVL.

The chain combines TRBV6-5 with TRBJ2-5; D gene unclear. Looked up from germline, CDR1 is MNHEY and CDR2 is SVGAGI. The V end lost 2 bases, the J end lost 0 bases, and 7 bases lay between the germline ends. The length of the CDR3 is 14 residues. The DNA for the CDR3 is TGTGCCAGCAGTTACGCCAATAACCAAGAGACCCAGTACTTC. It encodes CASSYANNQETQYF.

V is TRBV28 and J is TRBJ1-1, with D hard to call. CDR1 and CDR2 from the germline V gene are MDHEN and SYDVKM. Trimming shortened V by 5 bases and J by 8 bases, and 18 bases separated the two germline ends. This CDR3 has 14 amino acids. This CDR3 reads CASSIGVRGVEAFF. The CDR3 DNA reads TGTGCCAGCAGTATCGGGGTACGCGGAGTGGAAGCTTTCTTT.

This chain links TRBV28 with TRBJ2-3; 7 positions match TRBD2. Trimming removed 3 bases from V and 6 bases from J; junction bases left unmatched: 9. This CDR3 is built from 15 residues. The germline V gene has CDR1 MDHEN and CDR2 SYDVKM. The CDR3 nucleotides read TGTGCCAGCAGTTTTAGCGGGTCGTCATCGGATACGCAGTATTTT. Translation: CASSFSGSSSDTQYF.

The chain links TRBV6-1 to TRBJ2-2, with TRBD1 identical over 8 bases. With 7 bases clipped from V and 1 base from J, the junction kept 8 bases outside the gene matches. The CDR3 runs 16 residues. Germline V gene data show CDR1 as MNHNS and CDR2 as SASEGT. The CDR3 region is CASNRLGTGNTGELFF. CDR3 bases: TGTGCCAGCAATCGCCTAGGGACAGGGAACACCGGGGAGCTGTTTTTT.

The sample holds a few counts of this clonotype. This chain uses TRBV20-1 with TRBJ2-1; possibly TRBD2 for D (6 bases). The CDR3 runs to 15 residues. Germline V gene sequence: CDR1 DFQATT, CDR2 SNEGSKA (reference sequence). V dropped 1 base and J dropped 0 bases, with 10 bases sitting between them. The CDR3 sequence: CSARGDFRSYNEQFF. The DNA for the CDR3 is TGCAGTGCTAGAGGGGACTTCCGCTCCTACAATGAGCAGTTCTTC.

This chain uses TRBV25-1 with TRBJ2-3; D gene uncertain. The CDR3 totals 16 residues. V was trimmed by 3 bases and J by 4 bases, leaving 17 bases between them. Germline CDR1 is MGHDK and CDR2 is SYGVNS. This CDR3 reads CASSENSDREADTQYF. The CDR3 nucleotides are TGTGCCAGCAGTGAGAACTCGGACCGCGAGGCAGATACGCAGTATTTT.

This clonotype was counted only a few times. J is TRBJ2-7 and V is TRBV3-1; the D gene is possibly TRBD1 (6 bases). Trimming shortened V by 0 bases and J by 6 bases, and 15 bases separated the two germline ends. This CDR3 is 15 amino acids long. Germline V gene sequence: CDR1 LGHDT, CDR2 YNNKEL (reference sequence). As DNA, the CDR3 is TGTGCCAGCAGCCAAGAGTGGGCAGGGGCTCGCGAGCAGTACTTC. It specifies CASSQEWAGAREQYF.

Ten or more counts support this clonotype. The chain has TRBV28 and TRBJ2-6, with D perhaps matching TRBD1 or TRBD2 (5 bases each). Trimming cost V 9 bases and J 1 base, with 16 bases left between them. This CDR3 has 16 residues. Germline loops: CDR1 MDHEN, CDR2 SYDVKM. The CDR3 loop reads CASHQGEGSGANVLTF. The CDR3 DNA follows: TGTGCCAGTCACCAGGGAGAGGGATCTGGGGCCAACGTCCTGACTTTC.

This clonotype has only a few counts. The rearrangement links TRBV7-8 to TRBJ2-7, with 7 bases that match TRBD2. Germline trimming cut 5 bases from V and 2 bases from J; bases unmatched to any gene: 9. CDR1 and CDR2 from the germline V gene are SGHVS and FQNEAQ. The CDR3 consists of 15 residues. DNA of the CDR3: TGTGCCAGCAGCCCAGGAGTAGCGGGTACCTACGAGCAGTACGTC. This gives the protein CASSPGVAGTYEQYV.

This clonotype is medium-sized in the sample. This chain connects TRBV29-1 to TRBJ2-3; TRBD2 agrees at 12 bases. V lost 3 bases to trimming and J lost 6 bases; unmatched junction nucleotides: 4. CDR1 is SQVTM and CDR2 is ANQGSEA in the germline V gene. The CDR3 is 14 amino acids. Here the CDR3 DNA reads TGCAGCGTTGACGGACTAGCGGGGTTGGATACGCAGTATTTT. Translated, it gives CSVDGLAGLDTQYF.

This chain connects TRBV4-1 to TRBJ2-7; 7 bases map to TRBD1. V lost 1 base to trimming and J lost 4 bases; unmatched junction nucleotides: 13. This CDR3 has 17 amino acids. The germline V gene has CDR1 MGHRA and CDR2 YSYEKL. Here the CDR3 reads CASSQGRTGLSFYEQYV. CDR3 sequence (DNA): TGCGCCAGCAGCCAAGGTAGGACAGGACTCTCCTTTTACGAGCAGTACGTC.

The J gene is TRBJ2-1, the V gene TRBV24-1; 13 nucleotides line up with TRBD2. Per germline, CDR1 KGHDR and CDR2 SFDVKD. This CDR3 is 19 amino acids long. Germline trimming cut 5 bases from V and 0 bases from J; bases unmatched to any gene: 9. CDR3 in amino acids: CATSATLAGGPSSYNEQFF. CDR3 nucleotide sequence: TGTGCCACCAGTGCCACACTAGCGGGGGGGCCTAGCTCCTACAATGAGCAGTTCTTC.

This clonotype appeared many times. The CDR3 nucleotides are TGTGCCAGCAGCCTAATGACAGGGCGCCCGGGCGAGCAGTACGTC. It translates to CASSLMTGRPGEQYV. This chain connects TRBV7-9 to TRBJ2-7, with 7 positions matching TRBD1. V trimming: 5 bases; J trimming: 6 bases; junction bases outside the gene matches: 13. CDR3 length: 15 amino acids. Germline V gene lookup returns CDR1 SEHNR and CDR2 FQNEAQ (reference sequence).

The rearrangement uses TRBV12-3 or TRBV12-4 and TRBJ2-1, with 7 bases aligning to TRBD1. This CDR3 has 16 residues. V lost 4 bases, J lost 2 bases, and 8 bases stayed unmatched. This CDR3 is CASSSRATGTYNEQFF. Here the CDR3 DNA reads TGTGCCAGCAGTTCTCGCGCGACAGGGACCTACAATGAGCAGTTCTTC.

This clonotype was counted at least ten times. The rearrangement links TRBV10-2 to TRBJ2-3, with 14 bases aligning to TRBD2. Germline V gene lookup returns CDR1 WSHSY and CDR2 SAAADI. After removal of 8 bases from V and 6 bases from J, the junction contained 4 bases not matched to a gene. The CDR3 has 14 amino acids. In DNA form, the CDR3 reads TGCGCCAGCGGGACTAGCGGGAGTACCGATACGCAGTATTTT. It specifies CASGTSGSTDTQYF.

There are a few counts of this clonotype. The rearrangement joins TRBV3-1 to TRBJ2-7; a weak D match, TRBD2 (6 bases). The CDR3 spans 14 residues. The germline CDR1 and CDR2 sequences are LGHDT and YNNKEL (reference sequence). V was pared by 1 base and J by 6 bases, with 13 bases between. CDR3 amino acids: CASSQGLELGEQYF. In nucleotides, the CDR3 is TGTGCCAGCAGCCAAGGACTAGAGCTGGGCGAGCAGTACTTC.

This clonotype was seen more than once but under ten times. The chain couples TRBV12-3 or TRBV12-4 to TRBJ2-3; 7 nucleotides match TRBD2. The V gene end was trimmed by 6 bases and the J gene end by 6 bases; junction bases not matched to a gene: 9. The CDR3 length is 14 residues. CDR3 nucleotide sequence: TGTGCCAGCAGCGGGACTATGGGTGGGGATACGCAGTATTTT. Protein sequence: CASSGTMGGDTQYF.

The table lists this clonotype with a few counts. The V and J genes are TRBV12-3 or TRBV12-4 and TRBJ2-5; no definite D call. The CDR3 has 12 amino acids. Deletions cut 5 bases from V and 7 bases from J, with 11 bases between. As DNA, the CDR3 is TGTGCCAGCAGTCTCGATCGGAGGACCCAGTACTTC. Translating gives CASSLDRRTQYF.

This clonotype has just one count. V usage is TRBV7-6 and J usage is TRBJ2-2; D is perhaps TRBD1 (6 bases). The germline V gene has CDR1 SGHVS and CDR2 FNYEAQ. This CDR3 region has 16 residues. Trimming stripped 3 bases from V and 6 bases from J, with 17 bases between. The CDR3 nucleotides read TGTGCCAGCAGCTTGGGGGCTGGCGGGCGATCCGGGGAGCTGTTTTTT. Translating gives CASSLGAGGRSGELFF.

The chain combines TRBV28 with TRBJ2-1; D tentatively reads TRBD1 or TRBD2 (6 bases each). Trimming took 5 bases from V and 6 from J, leaving 29 bases between them. Germline V CDR1 and CDR2: MDHEN, SYDVKM. CDR3 length: 19 amino acids. The CDR3 DNA sequence: TGTGCCAGCAGTCGCTCGGCAAATCGGGGGCCCAAGAGGAGCAATGAGCAGTTCTTC. Its translation: CASSRSANRGPKRSNEQFF.

The chain uses TRBV11-2 and TRBJ2-3; D unclear. Trimming stripped 5 bases from V and 3 bases from J, with 12 bases between. This CDR3 comprises 14 residues. Germline V gives CDR1 SGHAT, CDR2 FQNNGV. CDR3 in DNA: TGTGCCAGCAGCCTAGGAGTCCAAACAGATACGCAGTATTTT. Its translation is CASSLGVQTDTQYF.